This TCR beta chain was identified in a study of identical twins. TCRdb re-called the 5' RACE reads through MiXCR, storing one row per CDR3 protein. The sample lists a few hundred thousand distinct CDR3 sequences; approximately 10% were seen once. Study-wide points: The more abundant beta clonotypes in cord blood had fewer insertions, and memory repertoires did not show this.

Worth noting for this clonotype: Its matching antigen is unknown.

The sample comprised naive T cells sorted from blood. The TCR sequence derives from a woman between 50 and 59 years old in good health.

CDR3 DNA: TGTGCCAGCAGACGGACAGGGTCTGGAAACACCATATATTTT. Translating it yields CASRRTGSGNTIYF. This sequence joins TRBV6-5 and TRBJ1-3, with 8 bases lining up with TRBD1. This CDR3 region has 14 residues. Germline loops: CDR1 MNHEY, CDR2 SVGAGI. The ends lost 6 bases at V and 1 base at J; junction bases unmatched: 2.